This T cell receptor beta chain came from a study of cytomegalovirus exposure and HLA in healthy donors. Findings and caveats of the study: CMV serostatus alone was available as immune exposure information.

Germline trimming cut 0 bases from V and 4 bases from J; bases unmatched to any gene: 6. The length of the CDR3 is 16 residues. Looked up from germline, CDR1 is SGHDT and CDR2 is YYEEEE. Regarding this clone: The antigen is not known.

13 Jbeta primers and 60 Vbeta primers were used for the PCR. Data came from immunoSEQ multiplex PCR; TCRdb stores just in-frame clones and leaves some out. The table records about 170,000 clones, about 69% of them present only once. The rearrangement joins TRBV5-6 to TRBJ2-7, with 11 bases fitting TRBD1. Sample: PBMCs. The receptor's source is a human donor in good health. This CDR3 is CASSLGGQGAMYEQYF. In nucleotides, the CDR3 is TGTGCCAGCAGCTTGGGCGGACAGGGGGCAATGTACGAGCAGTACTTC.